Listed below are T cell receptor beta chains from one sample, sequenced in a study of CD8+ T cells in alopecia areata. Assay used: immunoSEQ multiplex PCR; TCRdb lists only in-frame clones, some missing. Among 35,000 to 50,000 clones, roughly 92% were seen once, and the ten largest hold 15% to 20%. The sequencing used CD8+ T cells sorted from blood, collected at week 24, from a patient treated with tofacitinib. Receptors were obtained from a human donor with alopecia areata. The CDR3 runs from the conserved cysteine through the conserved F or W. The D gene is left open where the match is weak. Clone size is given for some rows only: seen once, a few or many times, or a class if the clone is expanded.

J: TRBJ2-5; D: -; V: TRBV12-5; size: -; CDR3: CASGLSALGETQYF; DNA: TGTGCTAGTGGTTTGTCAGCCCTCGGGGAGACCCAGTACTTC
J: TRBJ2-2; D: TRBD1; V: TRBV5-4; size: -; CDR3: CASTQGSGTGELFF; DNA: TGTGCCAGTACACAGGGGAGTGGAACCGGGGAGCTGTTTTTT
J: TRBJ2-7; D: -; V: TRBV5-6; size: -; CDR3: CASSLGREQYF; DNA: TGTGCCAGCAGCTTAGGGAGGGAGCAGTACTTC
J: TRBJ2-3; D: -; V: TRBV4-1; size: -; CDR3: CASSQVGGDTDTQYF; DNA: TGCGCCAGCAGCCAAGTCGGTGGAGACACAGATACGCAGTATTTT
J: TRBJ2-1; D: TRBD2; V: TRBV7-2; size: once; CDR3: CASTDGLAGGYEQFF; DNA: TGTGCCAGCACCGACGGACTAGCGGGGGGGTATGAGCAGTTCTTC
J: TRBJ2-2; D: -; V: TRBV7-2; size: -; CDR3: CASSLVPGELFF; DNA: TGTGCCAGCAGCTTAGTTCCCGGGGAGCTGTTTTTT
J: TRBJ2-5; D: -; V: TRBV7-9; size: -; CDR3: CASTPPLDLQETQYF; DNA: TGTGCCAGCACCCCTCCGCTAGACCTTCAAGAGACCCAGTACTTC
J: TRBJ2-3; D: TRBD2; V: TRBV27; size: -; CDR3: CASSSNGGYTQYF; DNA: TGTGCCAGCAGTTCCAACGGGGGGTATACGCAGTATTTT
J: TRBJ2-7; D: TRBD1; V: TRBV28; size: -; CDR3: CASSWQGAYEQYF; DNA: TGTGCCAGCAGTTGGCAGGGGGCCTACGAGCAGTACTTC
J: TRBJ2-3; D: TRBD1; V: TRBV28; size: -; CDR3: CASSLWDSPSNTDTQYF; DNA: TGTGCCAGCAGTTTGTGGGACAGCCCCTCGAACACAGATACGCAGTATTTT
J: TRBJ2-2; D: -; V: TRBV7-8; size: -; CDR3: CASSLLISSPNTGELFF; DNA: TGTGCCAGCAGCTTGCTCATATCTAGCCCGAACACCGGGGAGCTGTTTTTT
J: TRBJ2-7; D: -; V: TRBV5-1; size: -; CDR3: CASSLDGEAYEQYF; DNA: TGCGCCAGCAGCTTGGACGGTGAAGCCTACGAGCAGTACTTC
J: TRBJ2-3; D: TRBD2; V: TRBV29-1; size: -; CDR3: CSATPGLAPDTQYF; DNA: TGCAGCGCCACGCCGGGACTAGCTCCAGATACGCAGTATTTT
J: TRBJ1-6; D: -; V: TRBV6-5; size: -; CDR3: CASSYSRGSSPLHF; DNA: TGTGCCAGCAGTTACTCAAGGGGGAGTTCACCCCTCCACTTT
J: TRBJ2-7; D: -; V: TRBV27; size: -; CDR3: CASSSEDNPYEQYF; DNA: TGTGCCAGCAGTTCGGAGGACAATCCTTACGAGCAGTACTTC
J: TRBJ2-3; D: TRBD1; V: TRBV19; size: once; CDR3: CASSIFEGATDTQYF; DNA: TGTGCCAGTAGTATATTTGAGGGGGCGACAGATACGCAGTATTTT
J: TRBJ2-7; D: TRBD1; V: TRBV6-5; size: -; CDR3: CASAGDRAYEQYF; DNA: TGTGCCAGCGCCGGGGACAGGGCCTACGAGCAGTACTTC
J: TRBJ2-7; D: -; V: TRBV7-9; size: -; CDR3: CASSLPGYEQYF; DNA: TGTGCCAGCAGCTTGCCGGGCTACGAGCAGTACTTC
J: TRBJ2-7; D: -; V: TRBV28; size: once; CDR3: CASSLGDYEQYF; DNA: TGTGCCAGCAGTTTAGGGGACTACGAGCAGTACTTC
J: TRBJ2-2; D: TRBD1; V: TRBV7-9; size: -; CDR3: CASSQPGTGMTGELFF; DNA: TGTGCCAGCAGCCAGCCCGGGACAGGGATGACCGGGGAGCTGTTTTTT
J: TRBJ2-7; D: -; V: TRBV7-9; size: few; CDR3: CASSLDRAEQYF; DNA: TGTGCCAGCAGCTTAGACCGGGCCGAGCAGTACTTC
J: TRBJ1-1; D: TRBD1; V: TRBV6-6; size: -; CDR3: CASRTIQGDTEAFF; DNA: TGTGCCAGCAGAACCATACAGGGGGACACTGAAGCTTTCTTT
J: TRBJ2-5; D: -; V: TRBV28; size: -; CDR3: CASRKGIGETQYF; DNA: TGTGCCAGCAGAAAGGGGATCGGAGAGACCCAGTACTTC
J: TRBJ1-2; D: TRBD1; V: TRBV6-1; size: -; CDR3: CASSGRDREGYWHGYTF; DNA: TGTGCCAGCAGTGGACGGGACAGGGAGGGATATTGGCATGGCTACACCTTC
J: TRBJ2-2; D: -; V: TRBV27; size: -; CDR3: CASTLGNGELFF; DNA: TGTGCCAGCACCCTGGGTAACGGGGAGCTGTTTTTT
J: TRBJ2-3; D: -; V: TRBV6-1; size: -; CDR3: CASTRPSGDTQYF; DNA: TGTGCCAGCACCCGACCATCGGGAGATACGCAGTATTTT
J: TRBJ2-1; D: -; V: TRBV27; size: -; CDR3: CASSATGWRNEQFF; DNA: TGTGCCAGCAGTGCCACAGGGTGGCGCAATGAGCAGTTCTTC
J: TRBJ2-7; D: TRBD1; V: TRBV29-1; size: -; CDR3: CSVGGTGFYEQYF; DNA: TGCAGCGTTGGAGGGACAGGTTTCTACGAGCAGTACTTC
J: TRBJ2-7; D: -; V: TRBV29-1; size: once; CDR3: CSVEMGISYEQYF; DNA: TGCAGCGTTGAAATGGGGATCTCCTACGAGCAGTACTTC
J: TRBJ2-3; D: -; V: TRBV7-9; size: -; CDR3: CASQGERDLSDTQYF; DNA: TGTGCCAGCCAGGGGGAGCGGGACCTCTCGGATACGCAGTATTTT
J: TRBJ2-3; D: -; V: TRBV4-1; size: -; CDR3: CASSQEYWAKDTQYF; DNA: TGCGCCAGCAGCCAAGAATATTGGGCCAAGGATACGCAGTATTTT
J: TRBJ2-2; D: -; V: TRBV4-1; size: -; CDR3: CASSQVVQPNTGELFF; DNA: TGCGCCAGCAGCCAAGTCGTACAGCCGAACACCGGGGAGCTGTTTTTT
J: TRBJ2-2; D: TRBD1; V: TRBV25-1; size: -; CDR3: CASSETGGAYTGELFF; DNA: TGTGCCAGCAGTGAGACAGGGGGCGCTTACACCGGGGAGCTGTTTTTT
J: TRBJ2-1; D: -; V: TRBV29-1; size: -; CDR3: CSVGHGEQFF; DNA: TGCAGCGTTGGGCATGGTGAGCAGTTCTTC
J: TRBJ2-7; D: -; V: TRBV6-5; size: -; CDR3: CASNSGYEQYF; DNA: TGTGCCAGCAATTCCGGGTACGAGCAGTACTTC